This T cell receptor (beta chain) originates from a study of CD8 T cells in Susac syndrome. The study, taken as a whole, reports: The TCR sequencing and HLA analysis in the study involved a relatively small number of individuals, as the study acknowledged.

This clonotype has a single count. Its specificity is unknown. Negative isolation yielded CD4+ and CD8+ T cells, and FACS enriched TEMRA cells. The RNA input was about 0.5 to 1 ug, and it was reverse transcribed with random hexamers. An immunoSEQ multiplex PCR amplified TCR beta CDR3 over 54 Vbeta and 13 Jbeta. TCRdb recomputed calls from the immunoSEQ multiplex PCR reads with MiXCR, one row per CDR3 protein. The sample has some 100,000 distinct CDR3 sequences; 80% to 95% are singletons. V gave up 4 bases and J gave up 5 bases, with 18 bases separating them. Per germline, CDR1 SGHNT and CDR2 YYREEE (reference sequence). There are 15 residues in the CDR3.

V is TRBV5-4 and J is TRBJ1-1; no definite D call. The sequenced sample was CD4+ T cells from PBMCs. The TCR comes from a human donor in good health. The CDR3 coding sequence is TGTGCCAGCAGCCCAAAGTTCGACGCGAGTACTGAAGCTTTCTTT. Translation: CASSPKFDASTEAFF.